This note documents a single T cell receptor beta chain sequence. These data belong to a study of blood T cell repertoires in COVID-19. Overall study context: From T cells, B-cell-depleted T cells, or PBMCs came the material, which was cDNA or gDNA.

Assay used: immunoSEQ multiplex PCR; TCRdb lists only in-frame clones, some missing. The sample holds about 240,000 clones, 80% to 95% seen once. The CDR3 spans 13 residues. Trimming left V 1 base short and J 3 bases short, with 6 bases between. Germline CDR1 and CDR2: MGHRA and YSYEKL. The sequenced sample consisted of peripheral blood. This sequence joins TRBV4-1 and TRBJ1-1; no reliable D call. The origin of this receptor is a man aged 25 to 40 with COVID-19, enrolled during active disease. The CDR3: CASSQGVDTEAFF. DNA for the CDR3: TGCGCCAGCAGCCAAGGCGTGGACACTGAAGCTTTCTTT.